Listed below are T cell receptor beta chains from one sample, sequenced in a study of T cell responses to AZD1222 COVID-19 vaccine. Sequencing was performed with immunoSEQ multiplex PCR; in TCRdb, only in-frame clones are kept and a portion is missing. This sample yields 90,000 to 140,000 clones, of which around 89% are seen a single time; approximately 10% belongs to the top ten. The source was peripheral blood, collected on day 0 of AZD1222 vaccination. The receptors were sampled from an adult in good health. Both conserved end residues are part of each CDR3. The D gene is left open where the match is weak. Clone size is stated in some rows and not others, as once, few, many or a class when expanded.

>TRBV7-2|-|TRBD2|TRBJ2-1
TGTGCCAGCAGCTTGGTAGCGGGAGGAGGGAATGAGCAGTTCTTC
CASSLVAGGGNEQFF
>TRBV6-5|-|-|TRBJ2-7
TGTGCCAGCACCATCGGGGTTTACTCGGGGGAGCAGTACTTC
CASTIGVYSGEQYF
>TRBV14|-|-|TRBJ2-6
TGTGCCAGCAGCCAAGAGATGGGGGATAGCTCTGGGGCCAACGTCCTGACTTTC
CASSQEMGDSSGANVLTF
>TRBV18|-|-|TRBJ2-7
TGTGCCAGCTCACCACAGTACGAGCAGTACTTC
CASSPQYEQYF
>TRBV2|-|-|TRBJ1-5
TGTGCCAGCCTGATTGGAGATGGCAATCAGCCCCAGCATTTT
CASLIGDGNQPQHF
>TRBV29-1|-|TRBD2|TRBJ2-5
TGCAGCTCCTCCAGACTAGCGGGAGGAGAGACCCAGTACTTC
CSSSRLAGGETQYF
>TRBV5-3|-|TRBD1|TRBJ2-3
TGTGCCAGAAGCCGATCTATGGGACAGTCTTATTTCACAGATACGCAGTATTTT
CARSRSMGQSYFTDTQYF
>TRBV28|-|TRBD2|TRBJ2-5
TGTGCCAGCAGTTTGGAGCGGGGAGGGACCCAGTACTTC
CASSLERGGTQYF
>TRBV7-2|-|-|TRBJ2-1
TGTGCCAGCAGATCCGGGAGCGAGCAGTTCTTC
CASRSGSEQFF
>TRBV6-2/TRBV6-3|-|-|TRBJ2-5
TGTGCCAGCAGTTACTCTGGGGAGACCCAGTACTTC
CASSYSGETQYF
>TRBV28|-|-|TRBJ1-5
TGTGCCAGCCATCTCGGCGGGCCCCAGCATTTT
CASHLGGPQHF
>TRBV3-1/TRBV3-2|few|-|TRBJ1-1
TGTGCCAGCAGCCAAGTCGAGGGGGGGGCTTTCTTT
CASSQVEGGAFF
>TRBV28|-|TRBD2|TRBJ2-7
TGTGCCAGCAGCCCCATCCCATTCGGACTAGCGGGGTACGAGCAGTACTTC
CASSPIPFGLAGYEQYF
>TRBV27|few|-|TRBJ2-2
TGTGCCAGCAGTCCAATCACGGGCGCTACGAACACCGGGGAGCTGTTTTTT
CASSPITGATNTGELFF
>TRBV9|-|-|TRBJ2-5
TGTGCCAGCAGCGGCACGCCCGGGACGAGGGAAGAGACCCAGTACTTC
CASSGTPGTREETQYF
>TRBV18|-|-|TRBJ2-7
TGTGCCAGCTCACCAGTTATTGAGAAACCCTACGAGCAGTACTTC
CASSPVIEKPYEQYF
>TRBV19|-|-|TRBJ1-5
TGTGCCAGTAGTTACAGGGAATATCAGCCCCAGCATTTT
CASSYREYQPQHF
>TRBV10-2|-|-|TRBJ2-5
TGCGCCAGCTTTCGGGTCGGCGGGGAGACCCAGTACTTC
CASFRVGGETQYF
>TRBV3-1/TRBV3-2|-|TRBD2|TRBJ2-1
TGTGCCAGCTCGCGGGAGTGGGTGGATGAGCAGTTCTTC
CASSREWVDEQFF
>TRBV27|few|-|TRBJ1-1
TGTGCCAGCAGAACACAGGGTAACACTGAAGCTTTCTTT
CASRTQGNTEAFF
>TRBV15|-|-|TRBJ2-2
TGTGCCACCAGCAGAGAAAGGAACACCGGGGAGCTGTTTTTT
CATSRERNTGELFF
>TRBV28|-|-|TRBJ1-1
TGTGCCAGCAGTGACGGGGCCCTAAACACTGAAGCTTTCTTT
CASSDGALNTEAFF
>TRBV25-1|-|-|TRBJ1-2
TGTGCCAGCAGTGACTCAGGGTCTGGCTACACCTTC
CASSDSGSGYTF
>TRBV7-2|-|-|TRBJ2-3
TGTGCCAGCAGCTATTCTTTAGGGACTCGAACCCGTACAGATACGCAGTATTTT
CASSYSLGTRTRTDTQYF
>TRBV3-1/TRBV3-2|-|-|TRBJ2-7
TGTGCCAGCAGCCAAAAGTGGGGGTCCTACGAGCAGTACTTC
CASSQKWGSYEQYF
>TRBV29-1|-|-|TRBJ1-1
TGCAGCGTTAACAGGGCCATGAACACTGAAGCTTTCTTT
CSVNRAMNTEAFF
>TRBV29-1|-|-|TRBJ2-2
TGCAGCGCCCTGACCGCGAACACCGGGGAGCTGTTTTTT
CSALTANTGELFF
>TRBV28|-|-|TRBJ2-2
TGTGCCAGCAGACAAAGGGTTTTGGGGGAGCTGTTTTTT
CASRQRVLGELFF
>TRBV20-1|-|-|TRBJ1-2
TGCAGTGCTAGGACGTATGATGGCTACACCTTC
CSARTYDGYTF
>TRBV2|-|TRBD1|TRBJ2-5
TGTGCCAGCAGTGATGGACAGGCACAAGAGACCCAGTACTTC
CASSDGQAQETQYF
>TRBV6-5|-|TRBD2|TRBJ2-2
TGTGCCAGCAGTTACTCGGGACTAGCCGTTACCGGGGAGCTGTTTTTT
CASSYSGLAVTGELFF
>TRBV18|-|TRBD1|TRBJ2-7
TGTGCCAGCTCATCCGGGACAGGGGACGAGCAGTACTTC
CASSSGTGDEQYF
>TRBV18|-|TRBD1|TRBJ2-5
TGTGCCAGCTCCCCTCAGGGACAGCAAGAGACCCAGTACTTC
CASSPQGQQETQYF
>TRBV5-4|-|TRBD2|TRBJ2-2
TGTGCCAGCAGCTTGGGTGGTCTCGTCGGGAGGGCCGGGGAGCTGTTTTTT
CASSLGGLVGRAGELFF
>TRBV30|-|-|TRBJ2-3
TGTGCCTGGAGCAGAAACCAAAACACAGATACGCAGTATTTT
CAWSRNQNTDTQYF
>TRBV18|-|TRBD1|TRBJ1-2
TGTGCCAGCTCACCGGGACAGGAAATCTATGGCTACACCTTC
CASSPGQEIYGYTF
>TRBV6-5|-|-|TRBJ2-7
TGTGCCAGCAGTCCAACGGAGTACGAGCAGTACTTC
CASSPTEYEQYF